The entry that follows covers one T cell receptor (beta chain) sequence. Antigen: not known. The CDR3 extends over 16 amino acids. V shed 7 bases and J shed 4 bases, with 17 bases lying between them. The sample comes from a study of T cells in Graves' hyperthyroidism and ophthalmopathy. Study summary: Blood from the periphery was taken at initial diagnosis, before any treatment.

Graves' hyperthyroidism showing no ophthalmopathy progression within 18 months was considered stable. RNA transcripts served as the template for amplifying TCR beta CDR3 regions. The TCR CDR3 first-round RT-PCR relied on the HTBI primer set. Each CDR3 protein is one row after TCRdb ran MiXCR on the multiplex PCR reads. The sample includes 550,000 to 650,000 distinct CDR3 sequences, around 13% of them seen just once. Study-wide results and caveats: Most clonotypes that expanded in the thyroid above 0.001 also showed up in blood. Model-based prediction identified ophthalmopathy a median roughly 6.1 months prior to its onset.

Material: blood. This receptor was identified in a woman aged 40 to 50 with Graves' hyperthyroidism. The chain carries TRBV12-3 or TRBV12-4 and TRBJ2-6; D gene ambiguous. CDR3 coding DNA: TGTGCCAGCACCCTCGCCCCGGGCCTGGGGGCCAACGTCCTGACTTTC. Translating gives CASTLAPGLGANVLTF.